The 10 T cell receptor beta chains below all came from one sample that was sequenced in a study of beta chain features in type 1 diabetes. Expressed TCRB transcripts were sequenced because the isolated RNA had all been reverse transcribed beforehand. The repertoire was sequenced with immunoSEQ multiplex PCR; TCRdb's copy has only in-frame clones and lacks some. The sample lists 250,000 to 350,000 clones; about 10% were seen once. The material sequenced was naive CD4+ T cells from blood. The receptors originated from a woman in her 30s in good health.

The chain links TRBV30 to TRBJ1-1; D remains unclear. Germline assignment: CDR1 GTSNPN and CDR2 SVGIG (reference sequence). Trimming left V 6 bases short and J 5 bases short, with 19 bases between. The CDR3 consists of 14 residues. The CDR3 spells CACTVSLRRTEAFF. The DNA of the CDR3 is TGTGCCTGTACTGTCTCTTTAAGGCGGACTGAAGCTTTCTTT.

The rearrangement joins TRBV29-1 to TRBJ2-1; perhaps TRBD2 as D (6 bases). The CDR3 runs to 13 residues. With 4 bases removed from V and 4 bases from J, the gap between germline ends came to 11 bases. Per germline, CDR1 SQVTM and CDR2 ANQGSEA. The CDR3 sequence: CSVVAVIYNEQFF. The CDR3 DNA reads TGCAGCGTTGTAGCGGTGATTTACAATGAGCAGTTCTTC.

This clone appeared a few times. The chain links TRBV4-3 to TRBJ2-1; maybe TRBD1 (5 bases). This CDR3 is 13 amino acids long. Germline CDR1 reads LGHNA; CDR2 reads YSLEER. The V end lost 5 bases, the J end lost 8 bases, and 13 bases lay between the germline ends. The CDR3 nucleotides read TGCGCCAGCAGCAATATAGACAGCTATGAGCAGTTCTTC. Residues: CASSNIDSYEQFF.

This clone was picked up a small number of times. The chain employs TRBV30 and TRBJ1-1, with D possibly TRBD1 on 5 matching bases. Germline CDR1 reads GTSNPN; CDR2 reads SVGIG (reference sequence). V gave up 0 bases and J gave up 7 bases, with 12 bases separating them. This CDR3 region has 13 residues. CDR3 DNA sequence: TGTGCCTGGAGTGTACTATTAAGGGGTGAAGCTTTCTTT. Translating gives CAWSVLLRGEAFF. The whole variable domain, filled in from reference TRBV30 and TRBJ1-1, reads SQTIHQWPATLVQPVGSPLSLECTVEGTSNPNLYWYRQAAGRGLQLLFYSVGIGQISSEVPQNLSASRPQDRQFILSSKKLLLSDSGFYLCAWSVLLRGEAFFGQGTRLTVV.

This clone was counted between two and nine times. The DNA for the CDR3 is TGTGCCAGCAGCTTACAGGGGGATCAGCCCCAGCATTTT. It translates to CASSLQGDQPQHF. This chain joins TRBV5-4 and TRBJ1-5, with 8 bases fitting TRBD1. The CDR3 loop spans 13 amino acids. Losses at the gene ends were 2 bases for V and 5 bases for J; bases not matched to a gene: 0. The germline gives CDR1 SGHNT, CDR2 YYREEE (reference sequence).

CDR3 amino acids: CASSKQGYEQYF. The CDR3 bases are TGTGCCAGTAGTAAACAGGGCTACGAGCAGTACTTC. This chain connects TRBV19 to TRBJ2-7, with TRBD1 as a possible D gene (6 bases). The germline V and J ends were trimmed by 4 bases and 3 bases, with 7 bases remaining between them. This CDR3 has 12 residues. Germline-derived CDR1 and CDR2 are LNHDA and SQIVND (reference sequence).

The CDR3 DNA reads as TGCAGCGTTGATGGTCTAGGGGCAGATACGCAGTATTTT. As protein: CSVDGLGADTQYF. The chain links TRBV29-1 to TRBJ2-3; a possible D gene is TRBD1 (5 bases). CDR1 and CDR2 (germline): SQVTM, ANQGSEA. V was trimmed by 3 bases and J by 4 bases, leaving 11 bases between them. The CDR3 runs 13 residues.

This chain uses TRBV6-6 with TRBJ2-7; perhaps TRBD1 as D (5 bases). The ends were cut back, 4 bases at V and 4 bases at J, with 14 bases in the middle. Germline CDR1 and CDR2: MNHNY and SVGAGI (reference sequence). This CDR3 is built from 14 residues. CDR3 DNA sequence: TGTGCCAGCAGTTCGGAAGGGGTGGGATACGAGCAGTACTTC. Translation gives CASSSEGVGYEQYF.

This clone was counted between two and nine times. The rearrangement joins TRBV27 to TRBJ2-5, with unresolved D. Germline V gene data show CDR1 as MNHEY and CDR2 as SMNVEV (reference sequence). V dropped 4 bases and J dropped 1 base, with 10 bases sitting between them. CDR3 length equals 14 residues. Here the CDR3 DNA reads TGTGCCAGCAGTTCCGATAGGAGCCAAGAGACCCAGTACTTC. It yields the protein CASSSDRSQETQYF.

This clone turned up a few times. The chain carries TRBV7-9 and TRBJ1-1; D call uncertain. The CDR3 is 13 residues long. Germline V gene sequence: CDR1 SEHNR, CDR2 FQNEAQ (reference sequence). V gave up 7 bases and J gave up 1 base, with 10 bases separating them. The CDR3 DNA follows: TGTGCCAGCACGGGAGGGTGGAACACTGAAGCTTTCTTT. This translates into CASTGGWNTEAFF.